The 8 T cell receptor beta chains below were found in one sample sequenced in a study of T cell responses to AZD1222 COVID-19 vaccine. Profiled with immunoSEQ multiplex PCR; TCRdb holds only in-frame clones, not every one. The sample lists some 81,000 clones; about 90% were seen once. The source material was peripheral blood, sampled 28 days after the second AZD1222 dose. The receptor set was obtained from an adult who received the AZD1222 COVID-19 vaccine.

The CDR3 DNA reads TGTGCCAGCAGTTTAATGGCAGGGGGCATCCGATCTGGCTACACCTTC. This encodes CASSLMAGGIRSGYTF. The chain links TRBV28 to TRBJ1-2; 8 positions match TRBD1. After removal of 2 bases from V and 7 bases from J, the junction contained 12 bases not matched to a gene. This CDR3 spans 16 amino acids. Per the germline V gene, CDR1 is MDHEN and CDR2 is SYDVKM.

The gene calls are TRBV5-1 and TRBJ1-5; D is perhaps TRBD1 (6 bases). V lost 4 bases and J 3 bases, leaving 14 bases between the germline ends. CDR1 is SGHRS, CDR2 YFSETQ, per germline. The CDR3 has 15 amino acids. Here the CDR3 DNA reads TGCGCCAGCAGCCCCACGGACAGCTACAATCAGCCCCAGCATTTT. It codes for CASSPTDSYNQPQHF. The whole variable domain, remainder taken from reference TRBV5-1 and TRBJ1-5, is KAGVTQTPRYLIKTRGQQVTLSCSPISGHRSVSWYQQTPGQGLQFLFEYFSETQRNKGNFPGRFSGRQFSNSRSEMNVSTLELGDSALYLCASSPTDSYNQPQHFGDGTRLSIL.

This clone was seen a handful of times. This rearrangement joins TRBV4-1 to TRBJ2-2; D remains ambiguous. The CDR3 sequence is 14 residues long. Germline lookup yields CDR1 MGHRA and CDR2 YSYEKL. Between the trimmed V and J ends, which lost 3 bases and 5 bases, there was a span of 10 bases. CDR3 region: CASSQIAETGELFF. The CDR3 DNA reads TGCGCCAGCAGCCAGATAGCTGAGACCGGGGAGCTGTTTTTT.

The chain combines TRBV28 with TRBJ1-5; TRBD1 is a possible D gene (5 bases). The germline V gene encodes CDR1 MDHEN and CDR2 SYDVKM. The length of the CDR3 is 16 residues. Trimming cost V 1 base and J 5 bases, with 15 bases left between them. The CDR3 loop reads CASSLSGRGFYQPQHF. The CDR3 bases are TGTGCCAGCAGTTTATCGGGGAGGGGATTTTATCAGCCCCAGCATTTT.

The chain carries TRBV6-5 and TRBJ1-4, with D hard to call. This CDR3 has 12 residues. V lost 6 bases and J lost 8, with 10 bases in between. The germline gives CDR1 MNHEY, CDR2 SVGAGI. The CDR3 reads CASSLKGEKLFF. CDR3 sequence (DNA): TGTGCCAGCAGCCTAAAAGGGGAAAAACTGTTTTTT.

The CDR3, as DNA: TGTGCCAGCAGCTCAGGACAGCCCCCGATCCTGACTTTC. Protein product: CASSSGQPPILTF. The chain joins TRBV7-3 to TRBJ2-6; D is possibly TRBD1 (6 bases). Germline V gene sequence: CDR1 SGHTA, CDR2 FQGTGA. The V end lost 4 bases, the J end lost 14 bases, and 15 bases lay between the germline ends. This CDR3 spans 13 amino acids.

V usage is TRBV15 and J usage is TRBJ1-5, with D uncertain. Trimming cost V 8 bases and J 4 bases, with 9 bases left between them. Germline lookup yields CDR1 LNHNV and CDR2 YYDKDF (reference sequence). There are 12 residues in the CDR3. Here the CDR3 DNA reads TGTGCCACCTCACCCGTTAATCAGCCCCAGCATTTT. Its translation: CATSPVNQPQHF.

The chain couples TRBV28 to TRBJ1-5; D not certain. Germline loops: CDR1 MDHEN, CDR2 SYDVKM. This CDR3 spans 14 amino acids. Trimming removed 5 bases at V and 15 bases at J, with 23 bases between. CDR3 residues: CASSHPRPLGQRHF. CDR3 DNA: TGTGCCAGCAGTCATCCTCGCCCTCTGGGCCAACGGCATTTT.